This T cell receptor (beta chain) was recorded in a study of regulatory T cells after allogeneic stem cell transplantation (dated by TCRdb to about 2018). Broadly, across the study: Patients were divided into groups based on whether acute graft-versus-host disease developed within 100 days of stem cell transplantation. CD4+CD25+CD127- regulatory T cells were isolated from patient PBMCs by fluorescence-activated cell sorting. Conventional CD4+ T cells defined as CD4+CD25+/-CD127+ were also sorted and TCR-sequenced for comparison in the study. Between patients who did and did not develop acute graft-versus-host disease, the study compared the regulatory T-cell TCR repertoire following allogeneic stem cell transplantation. Study-level results and caveats: In non-GvHD patients, the top 10 regulatory T-cell clones took up a significantly larger share of the repertoire, which suggests that presumably allo-specific protective clones had expanded. No regulatory T-cell clones were found in all patients, and the number of sorted cells showed no significant correlation with the inverse Simpson index. Patients without graft-versus-host disease showed a less diverse, more focused regulatory T-cell TCR repertoire than patients with the disease. Diversity of the conventional CD4+ T-cell repertoire was not significantly different between patients with graft-versus-host disease and patients without graft-versus-host disease. Because the patient sample size was small, the findings needed validation in a larger cohort.

The time point label on this specimen signifies: 30 days after allogeneic hematopoietic stem cell transplantation. At 30 days after allogeneic hematopoietic stem cell transplantation, peripheral blood mononuclear cells were collected from the patients. The cysteine opens and the phenylalanine closes a CDR3 of 13 amino acids. Just the 39-base CDR3 DNA is kept, in frame starting at base 1. Trimming removed 10 bases from V and 0 bases from J; the gene matches leave 3 bases unexplained. For CDR1 and CDR2, the germline V gene lists MGHDK and SYGVNS. Reads for this sample came from an Illumina MiSeq. The SMARTer RACE cDNA Amplification kit was used to reverse transcribe the RNA, and the TCR beta CDR3 region was then amplified. RNA from sorted cells was extracted with the RNeasy Mini Kit. Illumina paired-end sequencing was applied to the TCR beta amplicons. Per the original workflow: TCR repertoire analysis used MiXCR, VDJtools and the tcR R package. The inverse Simpson index was used to measure diversity, and clones were grouped as rare, small, medium or expanded based on each clone's proportion of the repertoire. TCRdb ran its own pipeline on the public reads, namely fastp trimming at Q25 and MiXCR clone calling, and kept in-frame beta chains. Rows are unified per CDR3 protein, each entry keeping the most common DNA and genes. TCRdb's processing, not the authors', yielded these V and J calls. The sample table shows some 980 distinct CDR3 sequences, and roughly 17% are seen once. 10% to 15% of the sample rests with the top ten.

This clonotype is medium-sized (0.01 to 0.1%) in its sample. Its antigen is still unknown. Base qualities are not provided; no much larger clone lies one nucleotide away. The chain couples TRBV25-1 to TRBJ2-7; 10 bases in between match TRBD1. This clonotype was sampled from a human patient who had an allogeneic stem cell transplant, so the T cells may come from the graft donor. The sequenced sample was sorted CD4+ T cells from blood (whether regulatory or conventional is not recorded), obtained 30 days after allogeneic stem cell transplant. The CDR3: CATRTGGSYEQYF. In nucleotide form, the sequence is TGTGCCACCAGGACAGGGGGCTCCTACGAGCAGTACTTC.